These T cell receptor beta chains were read from a single sample in a study of cytomegalovirus exposure and HLA in healthy donors. TCRdb keeps only in-frame clones here, not all; method: immunoSEQ multiplex PCR. The table records roughly 120,000 clones, roughly 80% of them present only once. What was sequenced was PBMCs. The receptors shown here come from a young man in good health and CMV-seropositive. Both conserved end residues are part of each CDR3. The order of the fields is V gene, D gene, clone size, J gene, CDR3 protein, CDR3 DNA. A D gene is named only where the DNA matches it firmly. Rows give clone size only sometimes, using once, few, many, or a class for an expanded clone.

V gene: TRBV5-1; D gene: TRBD1; clone size: -; J gene: TRBJ1-2; CDR3 protein: CASSLGDSLANYGYTF; CDR3 DNA: TGCGCCAGCAGCTTGGGGGACAGCCTCGCTAACTATGGCTACACCTTC
V gene: TRBV14; D gene: TRBD2; clone size: -; J gene: TRBJ2-5; CDR3 protein: CASSHLTSGGQETQYF; CDR3 DNA: TGTGCCAGCAGCCATTTGACTAGCGGGGGACAAGAGACCCAGTACTTC
V gene: TRBV29-1; D gene: -; clone size: -; J gene: TRBJ1-3; CDR3 protein: CSPRLSRRTIYF; CDR3 DNA: TGCAGCCCCCGCCTCTCGAGGCGCACCATATATTTT
V gene: TRBV9; D gene: TRBD1; clone size: few; J gene: TRBJ2-1; CDR3 protein: CASSGSGTGGEAQFF; CDR3 DNA: TGTGCCAGCAGCGGGTCCGGGACAGGGGGGGAGGCCCAGTTCTTC
V gene: TRBV4-2; D gene: -; clone size: -; J gene: TRBJ2-5; CDR3 protein: CASSQDRGGAGETQYF; CDR3 DNA: TGTGCCAGCAGCCAAGATAGGGGGGGGGCAGGGGAGACCCAGTACTTC
V gene: TRBV25-1; D gene: -; clone size: -; J gene: TRBJ2-2; CDR3 protein: CASSPSTGELFF; CDR3 DNA: TGTGCCAGCAGTCCGTCTACCGGGGAGCTGTTTTTT
V gene: TRBV4-3; D gene: TRBD1; clone size: -; J gene: TRBJ2-2; CDR3 protein: CASSLQHGTANGELFF; CDR3 DNA: TGCGCCAGCAGCCTACAACATGGGACAGCAAACGGGGAGCTGTTTTTT
V gene: TRBV5-1; D gene: TRBD2; clone size: -; J gene: TRBJ2-3; CDR3 protein: CASSLVLTSGSNTDTQYF; CDR3 DNA: TGCGCCAGCAGCTTGGTTTTGACTAGCGGGTCGAACACAGATACGCAGTATTTT
V gene: TRBV6-6; D gene: -; clone size: few; J gene: TRBJ1-6; CDR3 protein: CASSQLAGGSPLHF; CDR3 DNA: TGTGCCAGTAGTCAACTTGCAGGTGGTTCACCCCTCCACTTT
V gene: TRBV5-5; D gene: TRBD1; clone size: -; J gene: TRBJ2-7; CDR3 protein: CASSLQNRGNEQYF; CDR3 DNA: TGTGCCAGCAGCTTGCAAAACAGGGGAAACGAGCAGTACTTC
V gene: TRBV7-2; D gene: TRBD1; clone size: -; J gene: TRBJ1-2; CDR3 protein: CASSLYPRDRGDYGYTF; CDR3 DNA: TGTGCCAGCAGCTTGTATCCCCGGGACAGGGGGGACTATGGCTACACCTTC
V gene: TRBV28; D gene: TRBD1; clone size: -; J gene: TRBJ1-2; CDR3 protein: CASSRQGRYYGYTF; CDR3 DNA: TGTGCCAGCAGTAGACAGGGGCGCTACTATGGCTACACCTTC
V gene: TRBV11-2; D gene: -; clone size: -; J gene: TRBJ2-1; CDR3 protein: CASTSVYGQFPPYNEQFF; CDR3 DNA: TGTGCCAGCACCTCAGTATACGGACAGTTTCCTCCGTACAATGAGCAGTTCTTC
V gene: TRBV7-2; D gene: TRBD1; clone size: -; J gene: TRBJ1-2; CDR3 protein: CASSHPTGGAAF; CDR3 DNA: TGTGCCAGCAGCCATCCCACAGGGGGCGCCGCCTTC
V gene: TRBV19; D gene: -; clone size: few; J gene: TRBJ1-2; CDR3 protein: CASSVDTRYGYTF; CDR3 DNA: TGTGCCAGTAGCGTTGACACGCGCTATGGCTACACCTTC
V gene: TRBV6-5; D gene: -; clone size: many; J gene: TRBJ1-6; CDR3 protein: CASSYRVRGSSPLHF; CDR3 DNA: TGTGCCAGCAGTTATCGAGTAAGGGGAAGTTCACCCCTCCACTTT
V gene: TRBV13; D gene: -; clone size: few; J gene: TRBJ1-4; CDR3 protein: CASSLGPQGVNPATNEKLFF; CDR3 DNA: TGTGCCAGCAGCTTAGGCCCACAGGGAGTTAATCCAGCAACTAATGAAAAACTGTTTTTT
V gene: TRBV4-1; D gene: TRBD2; clone size: -; J gene: TRBJ2-3; CDR3 protein: CASSQLAVNPDTQYF; CDR3 DNA: TGCGCCAGCAGCCAACTAGCGGTGAATCCAGATACGCAGTATTTT
V gene: TRBV10-3; D gene: -; clone size: -; J gene: TRBJ2-1; CDR3 protein: CAIRKSRDNEQFF; CDR3 DNA: TGTGCCATCAGAAAAAGCCGGGACAATGAGCAGTTCTTC
V gene: TRBV28; D gene: TRBD1; clone size: -; J gene: TRBJ2-6; CDR3 protein: CASSLRGKGANVLTF; CDR3 DNA: TGTGCCAGCAGTCTCAGGGGGAAAGGGGCCAACGTCCTGACTTTC
V gene: TRBV7-9; D gene: -; clone size: -; J gene: TRBJ1-2; CDR3 protein: CASSLVETDYGYTF; CDR3 DNA: TGTGCCAGCAGCTTGGTAGAAACTGACTATGGCTACACCTTC
V gene: TRBV4-2; D gene: -; clone size: once; J gene: TRBJ2-7; CDR3 protein: CASSQGIGVRDEQYF; CDR3 DNA: TGTGCCAGCAGCCAAGGTATCGGGGTTCGGGACGAGCAGTACTTC
V gene: TRBV30; D gene: TRBD1; clone size: -; J gene: TRBJ1-1; CDR3 protein: CACPGQGATEAFF; CDR3 DNA: TGTGCCTGTCCGGGACAGGGGGCAACTGAAGCTTTCTTT
V gene: TRBV7-8; D gene: TRBD1; clone size: once; J gene: TRBJ2-7; CDR3 protein: CASSLGGRGTYEQYF; CDR3 DNA: TGTGCCAGCAGCTTAGGTGGCAGGGGGACCTACGAGCAGTACTTC
V gene: TRBV6-1; D gene: TRBD2; clone size: few; J gene: TRBJ2-7; CDR3 protein: CASTWTSGGNYEQYF; CDR3 DNA: TGTGCCAGCACTTGGACTAGCGGGGGGAACTACGAGCAGTACTTC
V gene: TRBV5-1; D gene: TRBD1; clone size: -; J gene: TRBJ1-5; CDR3 protein: CASSLDTGGRQPQHF; CDR3 DNA: TGCGCCAGCAGCTTGGACACAGGGGGACGTCAGCCCCAGCATTTT
V gene: TRBV27; D gene: -; clone size: -; J gene: TRBJ2-7; CDR3 protein: CASRPGWQSSYEQYF; CDR3 DNA: TGTGCCAGCAGACCCGGGTGGCAGAGCTCCTACGAGCAGTACTTC
V gene: TRBV19; D gene: -; clone size: -; J gene: TRBJ2-2; CDR3 protein: CASSIARSTGELFF; CDR3 DNA: TGTGCCAGTAGTATAGCCAGAAGCACCGGGGAGCTGTTTTTT
V gene: TRBV6-1; D gene: TRBD1; clone size: few; J gene: TRBJ1-2; CDR3 protein: CASSEDFQGAYTF; CDR3 DNA: TGTGCCAGCAGTGAAGACTTCCAGGGGGCCTACACCTTC
V gene: TRBV9; D gene: -; clone size: -; J gene: TRBJ2-7; CDR3 protein: CASSVGGGPYEQYF; CDR3 DNA: TGTGCCAGCAGCGTAGGCGGCGGCCCCTACGAGCAGTACTTC
V gene: TRBV29-1; D gene: -; clone size: -; J gene: TRBJ1-2; CDR3 protein: CSVDFFGGGYTF; CDR3 DNA: TGCAGCGTTGATTTTTTCGGGGGGGGCTACACCTTC
V gene: TRBV5-1; D gene: TRBD2; clone size: -; J gene: TRBJ2-3; CDR3 protein: CASSMGLAGGGSTDTQYF; CDR3 DNA: TGCGCCAGCAGCATGGGACTAGCGGGGGGAGGGAGCACAGATACGCAGTATTTT
V gene: TRBV11-2; D gene: TRBD1; clone size: -; J gene: TRBJ1-2; CDR3 protein: CASSRTQGMSYGYTF; CDR3 DNA: TGTGCCAGCAGCCGCACACAGGGGATGAGCTATGGCTACACCTTC
V gene: TRBV6-4; D gene: TRBD1; clone size: -; J gene: TRBJ2-1; CDR3 protein: CASRPGQGTGNEQFF; CDR3 DNA: TGTGCCAGCAGGCCGGGACAGGGGACGGGCAATGAGCAGTTCTTC
V gene: TRBV14; D gene: TRBD1; clone size: -; J gene: TRBJ1-2; CDR3 protein: CASSQAGTGGNYGYTF; CDR3 DNA: TGTGCCAGCAGCCAAGCCGGGACAGGGGGGAACTATGGCTACACCTTC
V gene: TRBV5-1; D gene: TRBD2; clone size: -; J gene: TRBJ2-1; CDR3 protein: CASSLAGLAGDIEQFF; CDR3 DNA: TGCGCCAGCAGCTTGGCCGGGCTAGCGGGGGATATTGAGCAGTTCTTC
V gene: TRBV27; D gene: -; clone size: once; J gene: TRBJ2-2; CDR3 protein: CASSLLSASTGELFF; CDR3 DNA: TGTGCCAGCAGTTTGCTTAGCGCCAGCACCGGGGAGCTGTTTTTT
V gene: TRBV28; D gene: -; clone size: -; J gene: TRBJ2-2; CDR3 protein: CASSPLGPAGELFF; CDR3 DNA: TGTGCCAGCAGCCCACTGGGCCCGGCCGGGGAGCTGTTTTTT
V gene: TRBV11-2; D gene: TRBD1; clone size: -; J gene: TRBJ1-1; CDR3 protein: CASSSGTGVLTEAFF; CDR3 DNA: TGTGCCAGCAGCTCCGGGACAGGGGTACTCACTGAAGCTTTCTTT
V gene: TRBV19; D gene: -; clone size: -; J gene: TRBJ1-1; CDR3 protein: CASSIRGQGPNTEAFF; CDR3 DNA: TGTGCCAGTAGTATACGAGGTCAGGGGCCAAACACTGAAGCTTTCTTT
V gene: TRBV12-5; D gene: -; clone size: few; J gene: TRBJ1-1; CDR3 protein: CASGLNRDIRWNTEAFF; CDR3 DNA: TGTGCTAGTGGTTTGAACCGGGACATAAGATGGAACACTGAAGCTTTCTTT
V gene: TRBV30; D gene: -; clone size: -; J gene: TRBJ1-2; CDR3 protein: CAWSVLAAGFRDGYTF; CDR3 DNA: TGTGCCTGGAGTGTACTGGCAGCGGGGTTTCGGGATGGCTACACCTTC